A selection of T cell receptor beta chains follows, all from one sample in a study of post-analysis software for immune sequencing data. From the PCR reads, TCRdb called clonotypes with MiXCR, one entry per CDR3 protein. The sample carries 750,000 to 950,000 distinct CDR3 sequences, around 46% recorded once. Sequenced input: blood. The source is a girl between 10 and 17 years old with multiple sclerosis. The CDR3 runs from the conserved cysteine through the conserved F or W. The D gene is left open where the match is weak. Size is omitted from some rows. Given values are once, few, many or a class for expanded clones.

j_gene,abundance,v_gene,d_gene,CDR3aa,CDR3nt
TRBJ2-5,.,TRBV20-1,.,CSANRGSLETQYF,TGCAGTGCAAATAGAGGGAGTTTGGAGACCCAGTACTTC
TRBJ2-1,few,TRBV12-3/TRBV12-4,.,CASSLRTNGYNEQFF,TGTGCCAGCAGTTTAAGGACTAACGGTTACAATGAGCAGTTCTTC
TRBJ1-2,.,TRBV29-1,TRBD1,CSVERHTGQSYGYTF,TGCAGCGTTGAACGTCACACGGGACAGTCCTATGGCTACACCTTC
TRBJ2-3,.,TRBV3-1,TRBD2,CASSRTSRPSTDTQYF,TGTGCCAGCAGCCGGACTAGCAGACCTAGCACAGATACGCAGTATTTT
TRBJ1-5,few,TRBV10-3,.,CAISESAGGGARPQHF,TGTGCCATCAGTGAGTCGGCGGGAGGGGGGGCTCGGCCCCAGCATTTT
TRBJ2-5,few,TRBV6-5,.,CASSRHMGAQETQYF,TGTGCCAGCTCCCGACACATGGGGGCCCAAGAGACCCAGTACTTC
TRBJ2-1,.,TRBV4-1,TRBD2,CANSQGGLAGENEQFF,TGCGCCAACAGCCAAGGGGGACTAGCGGGAGAAAATGAGCAGTTCTTC
TRBJ2-7,few,TRBV6-2/TRBV6-3,.,CASSYGAGDSYEQYF,TGTGCCAGCAGTTACGGGGCAGGGGATAGCTACGAGCAGTACTTC
TRBJ1-2,few,TRBV7-2,TRBD1,CASSPESLRQGDYGYTF,TGTGCCAGCAGCCCCGAGTCGTTGAGACAGGGGGACTATGGCTACACCTTC
TRBJ2-3,.,TRBV30,TRBD2,CAWRTAGVFPDTQYF,TGTGCCTGGAGGACAGCGGGAGTTTTCCCAGATACGCAGTATTTT
TRBJ1-4,.,TRBV7-6,.,CASSRYDDRTTNEKLFF,TGTGCCAGCAGCCGTTACGACGACAGGACCACCAATGAAAAACTGTTTTTT
TRBJ2-5,.,TRBV7-8,.,CACSLEGRGLETQYF,TGTGCCTGCAGCTTAGAAGGGAGGGGGCTGGAGACCCAGTACTTC
TRBJ1-1,.,TRBV6-1,.,CASSRDLGSTEAFF,TGTGCCAGCAGCCGGGACCTGGGGAGCACTGAAGCTTTCTTT
TRBJ2-3,.,TRBV24-1,TRBD1,CATAGQGADTQYF,TGTGCCACCGCGGGACAGGGTGCAGATACGCAGTATTTT
TRBJ2-1,.,TRBV25-1,TRBD2,CASSESLAGGNEQFF,TGTGCCAGCAGTGAATCCCTAGCGGGAGGCAATGAGCAGTTCTTC
TRBJ2-7,.,TRBV27,TRBD2,CASSLSGSKNEQYF,TGTGCCAGCAGCCTTAGCGGGAGTAAAAATGAGCAGTACTTC
TRBJ2-5,.,TRBV20-1,TRBD2,CSASLSLAGPETQYF,TGCAGTGCTAGTCTATCGCTAGCGGGACCTGAGACCCAGTACTTC
TRBJ2-3,many,TRBV10-3,.,CATRGLTPTDTQYF,TGTGCCACAAGAGGCCTTACCCCCACAGATACGCAGTATTTT
TRBJ2-5,many,TRBV29-1,.,CSVDQGRRETQYF,TGCAGCGTTGATCAGGGGCGGAGAGAGACCCAGTACTTC
TRBJ2-3,few,TRBV11-3,.,CASSLSEDTQYF,TGTGCCAGCAGCTTATCGGAGGATACGCAGTATTTT
TRBJ2-3,few,TRBV6-5,TRBD2,CASSYPRTRRSTDTQYF,TGTGCCAGCAGTTACCCTCGGACTAGGCGAAGCACAGATACGCAGTATTTT
TRBJ2-5,.,TRBV7-2,TRBD2,CASSLALAGKETQYF,TGTGCCAGCAGCTTAGCACTAGCGGGTAAAGAGACCCAGTACTTC
TRBJ1-1,few,TRBV12-3/TRBV12-4,.,CASSFGYQGTEAFF,TGTGCCAGCAGTTTTGGCTATCAGGGTACTGAAGCTTTCTTT
TRBJ2-2,.,TRBV12-3/TRBV12-4,.,CASKIPTGRSTGELFF,TGTGCCAGCAAGATCCCGACAGGCCGTAGCACCGGGGAGCTGTTTTTT
TRBJ2-1,.,TRBV6-2/TRBV6-3,.,CASSSDGPLDEQFF,TGTGCCAGCAGTTCCGACGGGCCTCTCGATGAGCAGTTCTTC
TRBJ2-2,.,TRBV6-5,.,CASSSGIRSGLNTGELFF,TGTGCCAGCAGTTCGGGGATACGTTCAGGACTGAACACCGGGGAGCTGTTTTTT
TRBJ2-7,once,TRBV5-1,.,CASSLNLGGANSYNEQYF,TGCGCCAGCAGCTTGAATCTTGGTGGGGCGAACTCCTACAATGAGCAGTACTTC
TRBJ2-1,few,TRBV6-2/TRBV6-3,.,CASSPKGGALYNEQFF,TGTGCCAGCAGCCCCAAGGGGGGGGCCCTCTACAATGAGCAGTTCTTC
TRBJ2-3,few,TRBV29-1,.,CSGAPVAGTDTQYF,TGCAGCGGAGCCCCGGTAGCAGGCACAGATACGCAGTATTTT
TRBJ1-2,few,TRBV29-1,.,CSVEQGTDYGYTF,TGCAGCGTTGAACAAGGGACGGACTATGGCTACACCTTC
TRBJ2-2,.,TRBV20-1,.,CSARAVGTGELFF,TGCAGTGCTAGAGCGGTTGGTACCGGGGAGCTGTTTTTT
TRBJ1-1,few,TRBV7-9,.,CTSSLGAVENTEAFF,TGTACCAGCAGCTTAGGCGCGGTCGAGAACACTGAAGCTTTCTTT
TRBJ1-1,.,TRBV12-3/TRBV12-4,TRBD1,CACSLMGAGTGGTEAFF,TGTGCCTGCAGTTTAATGGGGGCCGGGACAGGGGGCACTGAAGCTTTCTTT
TRBJ2-7,few,TRBV20-1,.,CSATPERNSYEQYF,TGCAGTGCCACCCCAGAGCGGAACTCCTACGAGCAGTACTTC
TRBJ2-1,.,TRBV7-3,.,CASSLTSGQYDEQFF,TGTGCCAGCAGCTTAACGTCGGGACAATACGATGAGCAGTTCTTC
TRBJ2-3,.,TRBV15,.,CATSRESGSTDTQYF,TGTGCCACCAGCAGAGAGAGCGGGAGCACAGATACGCAGTATTTT
TRBJ2-4,once,TRBV20-1,.,CSASAGENIQYF,TGCAGTGCTAGCGCAGGGGAAAACATTCAGTACTTC